This T cell receptor beta chain is drawn from a study of CD8 T cells in ankylosing spondylitis. Each TCR beta library was made by quantitative 5'-RACE that incorporated molecular barcodes. Using its own MiXCR run on the 5' RACE reads, TCRdb lists one record per CDR3 protein. The data contain about 400,000 distinct CDR3 sequences, about 20% of them seen just once; the ten biggest clones take up about 17%. The CDR3 totals 14 residues. Trimming removed 4 bases from V and 8 bases from J; junction bases left unmatched: 6. Study-wide findings and caveats: Ankylosing spondylitis blood appeared to carry a characteristic TCR beta motif of fewer than 10 highly homologous variants. Several of the motif variants were reported before in synovial fluid and blood from reactive arthritis. CD8+ by phenotype, disease-linked clones were relatively rare in peripheral blood.

The table lists this clonotype with a few counts. Antigen unknown. The chain links TRBV12-3 or TRBV12-4 to TRBJ1-4; TRBD1 matches at 8 bases. The sequencing input was blood, either unsorted or a sorted T cell fraction (not recorded which). The sequence came from a male donor with ankylosing spondylitis. The CDR3 loop reads CASSSADRGEKLFF. DNA for the CDR3: TGTGCCAGCAGTTCAGCCGACAGGGGAGAAAAACTGTTTTTT.